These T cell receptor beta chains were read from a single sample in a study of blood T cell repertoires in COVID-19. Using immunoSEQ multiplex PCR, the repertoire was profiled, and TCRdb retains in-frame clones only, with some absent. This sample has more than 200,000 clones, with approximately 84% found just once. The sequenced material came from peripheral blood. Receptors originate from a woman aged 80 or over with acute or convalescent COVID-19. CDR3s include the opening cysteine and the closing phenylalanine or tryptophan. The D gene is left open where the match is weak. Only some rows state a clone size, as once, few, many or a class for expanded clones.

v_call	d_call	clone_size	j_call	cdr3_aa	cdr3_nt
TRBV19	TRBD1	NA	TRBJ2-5	CASRYRDSRQETQYF	TGTGCCAGTAGGTACCGGGACAGCCGCCAAGAGACCCAGTACTTC
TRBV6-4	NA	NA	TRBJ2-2	CASSGEDGTGELFF	TGTGCCAGCAGTGGGGAGGATGGCACCGGGGAGCTGTTTTTT
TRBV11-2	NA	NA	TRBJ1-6	CASSPLGGGSYNSPLHF	TGTGCCAGCAGCCCCCTGGGAGGGGGCTCCTATAATTCACCCCTCCACTTT
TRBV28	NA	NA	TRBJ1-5	CASTNLGVQRGAVGPQHF	TGTGCCAGCACCAATTTAGGGGTACAGAGAGGTGCTGTAGGGCCCCAGCATTTT
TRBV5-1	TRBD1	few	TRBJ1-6	CASSLKGQGGSPLHF	TGCGCCAGCAGCTTGAAGGGACAGGGGGGTTCACCCCTCCACTTT
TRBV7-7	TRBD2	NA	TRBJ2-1	CATSRGGSYNEQFF	TGTGCCACCTCCCGGGGGGGCTCCTACAATGAGCAGTTCTTC
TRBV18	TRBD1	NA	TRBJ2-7	CASSPPMGQSSYEQYF	TGTGCCAGCTCACCACCGATGGGACAGAGCTCCTACGAGCAGTACTTC
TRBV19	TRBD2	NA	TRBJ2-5	CASSDPGLAGEETQYF	TGTGCCAGTAGTGACCCGGGACTAGCGGGAGAAGAGACCCAGTACTTC
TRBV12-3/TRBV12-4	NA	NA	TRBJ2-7	CASSFYTTYEQYF	TGTGCCAGCAGTTTCTATACCACCTACGAGCAGTACTTC
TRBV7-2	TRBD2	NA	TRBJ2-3	CASGELAGAGDTQYF	TGTGCCAGCGGGGAGCTAGCGGGGGCTGGAGATACGCAGTATTTT
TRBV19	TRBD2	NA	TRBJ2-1	CASSIAAGAYYNEQFF	TGTGCCAGTAGTATAGCTGCGGGAGCCTACTACAATGAGCAGTTCTTC
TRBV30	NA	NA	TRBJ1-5	CAWNGGFNQPQHF	TGTGCCTGGAACGGGGGATTCAATCAGCCCCAGCATTTT
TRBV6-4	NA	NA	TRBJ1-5	CASSDDGGLGVRQPQHF	TGTGCCAGCAGTGACGACGGAGGTTTAGGTGTGAGGCAGCCCCAGCATTTT
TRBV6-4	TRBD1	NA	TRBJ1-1	CASIEGGRDRAKNTEAFF	TGTGCCAGCATAGAGGGAGGTAGGGACAGAGCGAAGAACACTGAAGCTTTCTTT
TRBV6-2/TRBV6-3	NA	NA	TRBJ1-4	CASSYAGEKLFF	TGTGCCAGCAGTTACGCAGGGGAAAAACTGTTTTTT
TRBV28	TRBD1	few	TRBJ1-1	CASSSAGWQGANTEAFF	TGTGCCAGCAGTTCCGCCGGATGGCAGGGGGCGAACACTGAAGCTTTCTTT
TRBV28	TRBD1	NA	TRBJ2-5	CASSRAGGEETQYF	TGTGCCAGCAGTAGGGCAGGGGGCGAGGAGACCCAGTACTTC
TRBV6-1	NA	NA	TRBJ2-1	CASSVWGGRSDNEQFF	TGTGCCAGCAGTGTATGGGGTGGGAGGAGTGACAATGAGCAGTTCTTC
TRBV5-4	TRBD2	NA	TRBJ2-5	CASSSYLTSSQTQYF	TGTGCCAGCAGCTCCTACCTGACTAGCTCGCAGACCCAGTACTTC
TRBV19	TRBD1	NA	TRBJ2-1	CASSPGQGRYNEQFF	TGTGCCAGTAGTCCGGGACAGGGTCGCTACAATGAGCAGTTCTTC
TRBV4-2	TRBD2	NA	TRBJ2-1	CASSQDGTSGRANEQFF	TGTGCCAGCAGCCAAGATGGTACTAGCGGGAGGGCTAATGAGCAGTTCTTC
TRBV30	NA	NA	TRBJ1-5	CAWSDYNQPQHF	TGTGCCTGGAGTGACTACAATCAGCCCCAGCATTTT
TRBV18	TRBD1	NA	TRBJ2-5	CASSPGQPSRGTQYF	TGTGCCAGCTCGCCGGGACAGCCGTCGAGGGGGACCCAGTACTTC
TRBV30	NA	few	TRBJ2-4	CAWSVRGIQYF	TGTGCCTGGAGTGTACGGGGCATTCAGTACTTC
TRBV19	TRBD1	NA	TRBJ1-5	CASSTGQGRQPQHF	TGTGCCAGTAGCACGGGACAGGGGCGTCAGCCCCAGCATTTT
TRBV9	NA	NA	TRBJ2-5	CASSGAAGRFETQYF	TGTGCCAGCAGCGGAGCTGCGGGGAGGTTTGAGACCCAGTACTTC
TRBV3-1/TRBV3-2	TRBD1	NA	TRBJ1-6	CASRTQGVYNSPLHF	TGTGCCAGCAGGACACAGGGGGTCTATAATTCACCCCTCCACTTT
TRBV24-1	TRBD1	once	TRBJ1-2	CATSDSVGQGGNYGYTF	TGTGCCACCAGTGATTCCGTTGGACAGGGGGGTAACTATGGCTACACCTTC
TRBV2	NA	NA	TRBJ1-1	CASRQGGVNTEAFF	TGTGCCAGCAGACAGGGCGGAGTGAACACTGAAGCTTTCTTT
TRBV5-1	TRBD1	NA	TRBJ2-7	CASSLAADRRHEQYF	TGCGCCAGCAGCTTGGCCGCGGACAGGAGGCACGAGCAGTACTTC
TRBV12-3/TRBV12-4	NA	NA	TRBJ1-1	CASSLALRTEAFF	TGTGCCAGCAGTTTAGCGCTCCGGACTGAAGCTTTCTTT
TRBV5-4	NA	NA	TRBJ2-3	CASSLPSSAPDTQYF	TGTGCCAGCAGCTTGCCGTCTAGCGCCCCAGATACGCAGTATTTT
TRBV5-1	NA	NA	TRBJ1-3	CASSLGVDGNTIYF	TGCGCCAGCAGCTTGGGTGTAGATGGAAACACCATATATTTT